One T cell receptor (beta chain) is described in this entry. Its antigen is not known. A second PCR, run for about 6 to 12 cycles, used a sample-barcoded 5' primer plus a J-beta primer mix. TCRdb reanalysed the 5' RACE reads using MiXCR and keeps one entry per CDR3 protein. The sample gives more than 1 million distinct CDR3 sequences, more than 35% of which show up once; around 18% is in the top ten. The donors, all healthy, were Caucasians living in Russia, aged 6 to 90. The source of the sample is a study of blood T cells in healthy people across ages. General study points: When set beside aged donors, long-lived donors presented more naive CD4+ cells and higher diversity.

The origin of this receptor is a woman aged 55-69 years in good health. Sequenced sample: blood.

CDR3 coding DNA: TGTGCCAGCAGCCAAACCAGGGGAGGGCCAAAGGACACCTTC. Its protein is CASSQTRGGPKDTF. The chain carries TRBV12-3 or TRBV12-4 and TRBJ1-2; TRBD1 might be the D (6 bases). V lost 6 bases and J 12 bases, leaving 23 bases between the germline ends. CDR3 length equals 14 residues.